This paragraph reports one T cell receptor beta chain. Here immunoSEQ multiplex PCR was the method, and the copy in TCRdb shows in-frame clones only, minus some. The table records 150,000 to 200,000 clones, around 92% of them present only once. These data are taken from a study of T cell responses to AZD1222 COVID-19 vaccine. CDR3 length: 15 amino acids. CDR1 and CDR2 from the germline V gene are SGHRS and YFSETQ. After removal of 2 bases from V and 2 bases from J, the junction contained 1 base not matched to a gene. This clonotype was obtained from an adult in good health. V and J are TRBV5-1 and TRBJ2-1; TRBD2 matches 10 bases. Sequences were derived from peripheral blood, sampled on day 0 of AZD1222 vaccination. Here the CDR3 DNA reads TGCGCCAGCAGCTTTACTAGCGGGGCCTACAATGAGCAGTTCTTC. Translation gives CASSFTSGAYNEQFF.